The TCR beta chain described here comes from a study of beta chain features in type 1 diabetes. This clone was observed a few times. TCRB transcripts that were expressed got sequenced, as all of the isolated RNA had been reverse transcribed. Assay used: immunoSEQ multiplex PCR; TCRdb lists only in-frame clones, some missing. The repertoire holds over 350,000 clones, about 14% seen once, with approximately 0.02% in the top ten. Per germline, CDR1 KGHSH and CDR2 LQKENI. The CDR3 sequence is 16 residues long. V lost 0 bases to trimming and J lost 3 bases; unmatched junction nucleotides: 7. This receptor was identified in a woman under 30 in good health. This sequence joins TRBV18 and TRBJ1-1, with 7 bases matching TRBD1. Sequenced sample: naive CD4+ T cells from blood. The chain's CDR3 is CASSPPEPGGYTEAFF. Written as DNA, the CDR3 is TGTGCCAGCTCACCACCTGAGCCAGGGGGTTACACTGAAGCTTTCTTT.